These 4 T cell receptor beta chains share one sample of origin, sequenced in a study of radiation and T cells in renal cell carcinoma. Time point noted: blood 2 weeks post-SBRT. Treatment noted: 15 Gy SBRT to primary tumor, nephrectomy 4 weeks later. Generated by immunoSEQ multiplex PCR, the TCRdb table keeps only in-frame clones and is missing some. The repertoire holds fewer than 55,000 clones, with about 80% as singletons. Sequenced material: blood, taken from a patient whose treatment included radiotherapy and nephrectomy. The receptors were gathered from a woman between 65 and 79 years old with renal cell carcinoma.

This chain connects TRBV19 to TRBJ1-2; D is possibly TRBD1 (5 bases). Germline CDR1 reads LNHDA; CDR2 reads SQIVND (reference sequence). The CDR3 is 13 amino acids. Trimming removed 5 bases from V and 3 bases from J, with 10 bases in between. CDR3 region: CASSEKGYYGYTF. In DNA, the CDR3 is TGTGCCAGTAGTGAAAAGGGGTACTATGGCTACACCTTC.

DNA for the CDR3: TGCGCCAGCAGCTTAGGGTCCGGCTCCTACAATGAGCAGTTCTTC. As protein: CASSLGSGSYNEQFF. The chain couples TRBV5-1 to TRBJ2-1; no clear D gene. Germline CDR1 is SGHRS and CDR2 is YFSETQ. V lost 2 bases and J 0 bases, leaving 9 bases between the germline ends. CDR3 length: 15 residues.

The chain uses TRBV11-2 and TRBJ2-7; D is undetermined. Trimming shortened V by 3 bases and J by 4 bases, and 16 bases separated the two germline ends. This CDR3 is 15 amino acids long. Per germline, CDR1 SGHAT and CDR2 FQNNGV. CDR3 nucleotides: TGTGCCAGCAGCTTGGGCGTCGGGTCTAATTACGAGCAGTACTTC. Its translation is CASSLGVGSNYEQYF.

V and J are TRBV7-8 and TRBJ1-2, with 10 bases aligning to TRBD1. Per germline, CDR1 SGHVS and CDR2 FQNEAQ. V shed 1 base and J 7 bases; nucleotides not matched to a gene: 3. The CDR3 extends over 14 amino acids. CDR3 residues: CASSLGTGGGGYTF. The CDR3 nucleotides are TGTGCCAGCAGCTTAGGGACAGGGGGGGGTGGCTACACCTTC.